Listed below are T cell receptor beta chains from one sample, sequenced in a study of patients and donors after allogeneic stem cell transplantation. TCRdb itself ran the RT-PCR reads through MiXCR, one entry per CDR3 protein. In the table there are a few hundred thousand distinct CDR3 sequences, over 30% of which are singletons. Sequenced material: blood, either unsorted or a sorted T cell fraction (not recorded which). The source of these receptors is a human donor who was either an allogeneic HSCT recipient or a stem cell or donor lymphocyte infusion donor (not recorded which). It is not recorded whose cells these are; they may come from a transplant donor. Both conserved end residues are part of each CDR3. A D gene is named only where the DNA matches it firmly. Size values are once, few and many counts, or a class for expanded clones, and some rows have none.

V gene	clone size	D gene	J gene	CDR3 length	CDR3 DNA	CDR3 protein
TRBV28	few	TRBD1	TRBJ2-7	18	TGTGCCAGCACCGGATGGGGGACAGCACTTAGTAGCTCCTACGAGCAGTACTTC	CASTGWGTALSSSYEQYF
TRBV4-1	few	.	TRBJ1-3	15	TGCGCCAGCAGCCAAGCACACTCCTCTGGAAACACCATATATTTT	CASSQAHSSGNTIYF
TRBV20-1	.	.	TRBJ1-4	16	TGCAGTGCTAGACTCGGGGTGACGGCAACTAATGAAAAACTGTTTTTT	CSARLGVTATNEKLFF
TRBV4-2	.	.	TRBJ1-2	18	TGTGCCAGCAGCCAAGATAATGGAGGGTTCGGAGTCGACTATGGCTACACCTTC	CASSQDNGGFGVDYGYTF
TRBV20-1	.	.	TRBJ1-1	13	TGCAGTGCTAGCTGGGGTTCGAACACTGAAGCTTTCTTT	CSASWGSNTEAFF
TRBV7-9	.	.	TRBJ2-3	14	TGTGCCAGCAACCAAGACACCAGCACAGATACGCAGTATTTT	CASNQDTSTDTQYF
TRBV20-1	.	.	TRBJ1-1	11	TGCAGTGCTACCGGGGACCCTGAAGCTTTCTTT	CSATGDPEAFF
TRBV9	.	TRBD2	TRBJ2-7	15	TGTGCCAGCAGCCCTCGGGAGGGGAGATCCTACGAGCAGTACTTC	CASSPREGRSYEQYF
TRBV2	.	TRBD1	TRBJ2-4	13	TGTGCCAGCAGTCCGACAGGGCCCAATGTTCAGTACTTC	CASSPTGPNVQYF
TRBV7-2	many	TRBD1	TRBJ1-4	15	TGTGCCAGCAGCTCTCAGACAGGGACTAATGAAAAACTGTTTTTT	CASSSQTGTNEKLFF
TRBV5-1	once	TRBD1	TRBJ1-2	14	TGCGCCAGCAGCTTGCTAGACAGGGGGAACGGCTACACCTTC	CASSLLDRGNGYTF
TRBV5-1	few	.	TRBJ1-2	14	TGCGCCAGCGGGCTACCGGACCGAGGCTATGGCTACACCTTC	CASGLPDRGYGYTF
TRBV18	few	.	TRBJ1-6	15	TGTGCCAGCTCCGAAGGAGCCCTTAATAATTCACCCCTCCACTTT	CASSEGALNNSPLHF
TRBV5-1	.	.	TRBJ1-2	13	TGCGCCAGCAGCTTGGACAGGGATGGTGGCTACACCTTC	CASSLDRDGGYTF
TRBV5-6	few	TRBD1	TRBJ1-2	15	TGTGCCAGCAGCCAGGGACAGGAGACTAACTATGGCTACACCTTC	CASSQGQETNYGYTF
TRBV20-1	.	TRBD1	TRBJ1-1	12	TGCAGTGCTACTAACAGGGGCCGTGAAGCTTTCTTT	CSATNRGREAFF
TRBV28	once	TRBD2	TRBJ2-1	12	TGTGCCAGCAGGCGTAGCGGGGGGAAGCAGTTCTTC	CASRRSGGKQFF
TRBV7-9	.	.	TRBJ1-2	15	TGTGCCAGCAGCCCCCAGGGTGGGTACAACTATGGCTACACCTTC	CASSPQGGYNYGYTF
TRBV7-6	.	TRBD1	TRBJ2-7	15	TGTGCCAGCAGCTTAGCCGGGACAGGGGGCTACGAGCAGTACTTC	CASSLAGTGGYEQYF
TRBV20-1	.	TRBD2	TRBJ2-3	18	TGCAGTGGGGCAGTGCTAGGACTAGCAGCATCTAGCACAGATACGCAGTATTTT	CSGAVLGLAASSTDTQYF
TRBV6-2/TRBV6-3	.	.	TRBJ1-2	13	TGTGCCAGCACCCGGACAGAGAGCTATGGCTACACCTTC	CASTRTESYGYTF
TRBV4-3	.	TRBD1	TRBJ1-5	15	TGCGCCAGCAACCCGAAGACAGGGGAGGATCAGCCCCAGCATTTT	CASNPKTGEDQPQHF
TRBV23-1	few	TRBD1	TRBJ2-5	15	TGCGCCAGCAGTCAACTTCTGGGACAGGGAAGGACCCAGTACTTC	CASSQLLGQGRTQYF
TRBV20-1	.	.	TRBJ2-3	12	TGCAGTGCCCACTATAGGGGAGATACGCAGTATTTT	CSAHYRGDTQYF
TRBV10-3	.	TRBD2	TRBJ2-7	10	TGTGCCACGGGGGGCTACGAGCAGTACTTC	CATGGYEQYF
TRBV20-1	.	TRBD1	TRBJ2-3	15	TGCAGTGCTAGATCGACAGGGACGAGCACAGATACGCAGTATTTT	CSARSTGTSTDTQYF
TRBV5-1	.	.	TRBJ1-1	15	TGCGCCAGCAGCTTGCCCGGGACGATGAACACTGAAGCTTTCTTT	CASSLPGTMNTEAFF
TRBV10-2	few	.	TRBJ1-5	13	TGCGCCAGCAGTGAGAGCAGAAATCAGCCCCAGCATTTT	CASSESRNQPQHF
TRBV5-1	.	.	TRBJ1-2	13	TGCGCCAGCAGGGGGGCAGGGCAGTATGGCTACACCTTC	CASRGAGQYGYTF
TRBV5-4	.	.	TRBJ1-1	13	TGTGCCAGCAGCTTGGATAGGGTCATGGAAGCTTTCTTT	CASSLDRVMEAFF
TRBV12-3/TRBV12-4	.	.	TRBJ1-1	12	TGTGCCAGCCTCACGTTGAACACTGAAGCTTTCTTT	CASLTLNTEAFF
TRBV5-1	.	.	TRBJ2-1	13	TGCGCCAGCAGCGCCTCACTAGGAGGTGAGCAGTTCTTC	CASSASLGGEQFF
TRBV7-3	.	.	TRBJ1-5	13	TGTGCCAGCAGCCTACTGAGAGGTCAGCCCCAGCATTTT	CASSLLRGQPQHF
TRBV11-2	.	.	TRBJ1-4	16	TGTGCCAGCAGCTTACCCTTACAGGATACTAATGAAAAACTGTTTTTT	CASSLPLQDTNEKLFF
TRBV4-1	.	.	TRBJ1-6	18	TGCGCCAGCAGCCAAGATCCTGGCTGGACAGAGAATAATTCACCCCTCCACTTT	CASSQDPGWTENNSPLHF
TRBV12-3/TRBV12-4	few	.	TRBJ1-1	15	TGTGCCAGCAGTTTAGGTAACAGGGTGAACACTGAAGCTTTCTTT	CASSLGNRVNTEAFF
TRBV4-3	few	.	TRBJ1-2	13	TGCGCCAGCAGCCAAGCGACAGCTAGCGGCTACACCTTC	CASSQATASGYTF
TRBV5-1	.	.	TRBJ2-2	14	TGCGCCAGCAGCTCCGGGGAGAACACCGGGGAGCTGTTTTTT	CASSSGENTGELFF
TRBV28	.	.	TRBJ2-7	13	TGTGCCAGCAGTTTAAGCGTAGGGTACGAGCAGTACTTC	CASSLSVGYEQYF
TRBV29-1	.	.	TRBJ1-2	15	TGCAGCGTTGAAGACGAGATGCGCCTTTCCTATGGCTACACCTTC	CSVEDEMRLSYGYTF
TRBV28	.	.	TRBJ2-7	15	TGTGCCAGCAGTTTGGAGCCGGCGCGTCCCTACGAGCAGTACTTC	CASSLEPARPYEQYF
TRBV20-1	few	.	TRBJ2-3	12	TGCAGTGCTAGGACGGGGACAGATACGCAGTATTTT	CSARTGTDTQYF
TRBV24-1	.	TRBD1	TRBJ1-1	16	TGTGCCACCAGTGATTCTAAACAGGGGGTAAAGACTGAAGCTTTCTTT	CATSDSKQGVKTEAFF
TRBV27	.	TRBD2	TRBJ2-1	16	TGTGCCAGCAGTGAAGGGAGCGGGGGCTTTTACAATGAGCAGTTCTTC	CASSEGSGGFYNEQFF
TRBV4-1	.	.	TRBJ1-6	17	TGCGCCAGCAGCCGCATAATCCGGGCCCTCTATAATTCACCCCTCCACTTT	CASSRIIRALYNSPLHF
TRBV7-8	few	.	TRBJ1-1	14	TGTGCCAGCAGCTTATGGGGAGGAGACGCTGAAGCTTTCTTT	CASSLWGGDAEAFF
TRBV3-1	.	.	TRBJ1-4	16	TGTGCCAGCAGCCAAGAGTTCGGGACCCGGGGGAAAAAACTGTTTTTT	CASSQEFGTRGKKLFF